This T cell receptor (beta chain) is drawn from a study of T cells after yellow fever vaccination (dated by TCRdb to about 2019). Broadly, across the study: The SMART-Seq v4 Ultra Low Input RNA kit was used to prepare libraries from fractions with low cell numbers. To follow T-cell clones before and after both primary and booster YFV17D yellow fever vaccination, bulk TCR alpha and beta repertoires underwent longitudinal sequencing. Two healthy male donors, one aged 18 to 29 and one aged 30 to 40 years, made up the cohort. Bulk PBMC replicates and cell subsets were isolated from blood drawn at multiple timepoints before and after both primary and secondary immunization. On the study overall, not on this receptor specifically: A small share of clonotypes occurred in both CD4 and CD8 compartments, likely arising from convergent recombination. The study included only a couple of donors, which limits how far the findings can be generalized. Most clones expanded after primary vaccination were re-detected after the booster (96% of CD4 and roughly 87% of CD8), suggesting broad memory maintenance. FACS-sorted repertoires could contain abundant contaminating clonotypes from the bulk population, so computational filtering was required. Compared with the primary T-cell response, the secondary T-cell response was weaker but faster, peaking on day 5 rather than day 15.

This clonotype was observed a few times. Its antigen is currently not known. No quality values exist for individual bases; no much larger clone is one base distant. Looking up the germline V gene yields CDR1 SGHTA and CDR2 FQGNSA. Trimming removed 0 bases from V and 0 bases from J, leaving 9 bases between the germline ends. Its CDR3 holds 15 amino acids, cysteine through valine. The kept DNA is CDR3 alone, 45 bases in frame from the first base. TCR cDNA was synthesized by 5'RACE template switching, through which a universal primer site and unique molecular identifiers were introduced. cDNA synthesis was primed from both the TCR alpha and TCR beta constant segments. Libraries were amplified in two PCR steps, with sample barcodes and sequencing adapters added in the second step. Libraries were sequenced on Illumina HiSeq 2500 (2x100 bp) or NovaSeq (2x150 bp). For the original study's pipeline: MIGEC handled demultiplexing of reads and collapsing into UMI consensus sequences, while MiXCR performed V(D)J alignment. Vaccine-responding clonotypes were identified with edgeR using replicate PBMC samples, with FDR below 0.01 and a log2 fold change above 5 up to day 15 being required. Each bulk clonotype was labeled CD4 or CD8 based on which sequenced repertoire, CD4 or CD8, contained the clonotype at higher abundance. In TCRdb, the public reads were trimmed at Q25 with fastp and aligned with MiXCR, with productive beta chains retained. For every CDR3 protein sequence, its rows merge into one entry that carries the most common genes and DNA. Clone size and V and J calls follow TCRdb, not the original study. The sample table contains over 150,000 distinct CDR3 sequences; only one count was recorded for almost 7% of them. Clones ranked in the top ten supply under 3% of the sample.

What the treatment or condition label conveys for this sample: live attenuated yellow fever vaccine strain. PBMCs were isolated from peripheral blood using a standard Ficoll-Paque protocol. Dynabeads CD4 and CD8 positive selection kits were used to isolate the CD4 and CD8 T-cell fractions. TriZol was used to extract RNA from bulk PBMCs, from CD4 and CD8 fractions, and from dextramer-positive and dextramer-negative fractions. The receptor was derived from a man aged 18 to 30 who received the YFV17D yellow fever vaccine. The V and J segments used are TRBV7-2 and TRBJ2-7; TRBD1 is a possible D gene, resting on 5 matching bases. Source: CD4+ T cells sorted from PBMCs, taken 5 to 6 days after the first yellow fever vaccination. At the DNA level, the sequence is TGTGCCAGCAGCTTAGCCAGGGCCTCCTCCTACGAGCAGTACGTC. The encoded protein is CASSLARASSYEQYV.